This record concerns one T cell receptor (beta chain) sequence. Antigen specificity is unknown. Genomic DNA came from blood regulatory T cells gated CD4+ CD25-high CD127-low. Trimming left V 0 bases short and J 7 bases short, with 9 bases between. CDR1 MNHEY and CDR2 SVGAGI come from the germline V gene. The CDR3 covers 13 residues. This specimen belongs to a study of regulatory and conventional T cells in RAG deficiency. Study-wide results and limits: In Omenn syndrome, sorted "Tregs" may be peripherally activated cells. Control T-cell subsets had markedly higher Shannon entropy and lower Simpson indices than RAG-deficient patients.

The repertoire was sequenced with immunoSEQ multiplex PCR; TCRdb's copy has only in-frame clones and lacks some. The top ten clones hold approximately 0.8% of a sample with about 28,000 clones, 90% to 95% of them seen once. This sample was shared with a second study, whose subject was regulatory T cells. That source adds: The PCR used 52 TRBV and 13 TRBJ primers.

The receptor was isolated from a human donor in good health. The sample was Tregs sorted from blood. J is TRBJ1-2 and V is TRBV6-5, with D perhaps TRBD1 (6 bases). The CDR3 nucleotides read TGTGCCAGCAGTTACTCAGGGGGTCGTGGCTACACCTTC. This translates into CASSYSGGRGYTF.